These 5 T cell receptor beta chains originate from one sample sequenced in a study of spatial heterogeneity in lung cancer. TCRdb recomputed calls from the 5' RACE reads with MiXCR, one row per CDR3 protein. The table has about 80,000 distinct CDR3 sequences, approximately 21% seen once; the top ten hold about 6.8%. Stated time point: sample taken at primary tumor resection. Tumor, nontumor lung or frozen PBMC supplied whole RNA that was sequenced unsorted. The sequences come from PBMCs, collected at surgery. The receptors here all came from a male donor with early-stage non-small cell lung cancer.

This clonotype was counted only a few times. As DNA, the CDR3 is TGCGCCAGCAGCTCTGGACAGCACACAGATACGCAGTATTTT. Translated, it gives CASSSGQHTDTQYF. The chain uses TRBV5-1 and TRBJ2-3, with D tentatively TRBD1 (6 bases). V lost 3 bases and J 2 bases, leaving 10 bases between the germline ends. The CDR3 has 14 amino acids. In germline, CDR1 is SGHRS, CDR2 YFSETQ.

The genes are TRBV6-5 and TRBJ2-3; D perhaps matches TRBD2 (6 bases). Germline CDR1 and CDR2: MNHEY and SVGAGI. The CDR3 length is 13 residues. V dropped 7 bases and J dropped 4 bases, with 12 bases sitting between them. The CDR3 region is CASTKTGADTQYF. The CDR3 coding sequence is TGTGCCAGCACCAAAACGGGGGCAGATACGCAGTATTTT.

Only a few counts were recorded for this clonotype. This chain uses TRBV5-1 with TRBJ1-4; D is unresolved. The germline CDR1 and CDR2 sequences are SGHRS and YFSETQ. This CDR3 is 14 amino acids long. The V end lost 3 bases, the J end lost 5 bases, and 11 bases lay between the germline ends. The CDR3 DNA follows: TGCGCCAGCAGCTCGGACCCTGGGAATGAAAAACTGTTTTTT. The encoded protein is CASSSDPGNEKLFF.

This clonotype was counted only a few times. The CDR3 coding sequence is TGCGCCAGCAGCTATGACAGCATGAACACTGAAGCTTTCTTT. Its translation: CASSYDSMNTEAFF. The chain is built from TRBV5-1 and TRBJ1-1; perhaps TRBD1 as D (5 bases). CDR1 and CDR2 from the germline V gene are SGHRS and YFSETQ. Trimming took 3 bases from V and 0 from J, leaving 9 bases between them. This CDR3 has 14 amino acids.

The rearrangement joins TRBV3-1 to TRBJ2-1; TRBD2 matches at 12 bases. Germline-derived CDR1 and CDR2 are LGHDT and YNNKEL (reference sequence). Trimming removed 2 bases from V and 8 bases from J; junction bases left unmatched: 7. The CDR3 spans 16 residues. CDR3 nucleotides: TGTGCCAGCAGCCAACCGCTAGCGGGGGGGCTTCATGAGCAGTTCTTC. Translation: CASSQPLAGGLHEQFF.